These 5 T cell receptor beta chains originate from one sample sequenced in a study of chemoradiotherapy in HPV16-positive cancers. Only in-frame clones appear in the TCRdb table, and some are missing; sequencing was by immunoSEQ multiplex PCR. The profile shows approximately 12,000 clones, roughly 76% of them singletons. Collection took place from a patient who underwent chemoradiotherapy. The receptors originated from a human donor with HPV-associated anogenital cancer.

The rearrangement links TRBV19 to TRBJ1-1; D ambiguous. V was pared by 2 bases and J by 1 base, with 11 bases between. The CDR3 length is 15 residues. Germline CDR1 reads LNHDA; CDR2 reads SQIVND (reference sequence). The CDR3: CASSIIGQTNTEAFF. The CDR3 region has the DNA TGTGCCAGTAGTATAATCGGTCAGACGAACACTGAAGCTTTCTTT.

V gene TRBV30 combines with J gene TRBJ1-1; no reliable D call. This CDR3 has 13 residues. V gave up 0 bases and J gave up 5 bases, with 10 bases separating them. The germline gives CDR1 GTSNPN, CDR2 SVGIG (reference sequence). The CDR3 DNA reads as TGTGCCTGGAGTGTGCTCGGAGGGACTGAAGCTTTCTTT. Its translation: CAWSVLGGTEAFF.

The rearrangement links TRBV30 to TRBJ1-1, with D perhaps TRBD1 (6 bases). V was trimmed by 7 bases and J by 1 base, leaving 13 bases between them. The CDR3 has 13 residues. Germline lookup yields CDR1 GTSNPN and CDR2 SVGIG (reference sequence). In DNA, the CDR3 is TGTGCCTTCGGGGGGCTTCGGAACACTGAAGCTTTCTTT. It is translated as CAFGGLRNTEAFF.

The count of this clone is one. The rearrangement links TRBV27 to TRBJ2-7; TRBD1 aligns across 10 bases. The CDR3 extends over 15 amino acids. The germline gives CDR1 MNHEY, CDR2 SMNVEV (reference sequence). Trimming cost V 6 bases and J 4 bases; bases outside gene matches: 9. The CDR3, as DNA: TGTGCCAGCAGCCCAACCCGGGACAGGGGATACGAGCAGTACTTC. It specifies CASSPTRDRGYEQYF.

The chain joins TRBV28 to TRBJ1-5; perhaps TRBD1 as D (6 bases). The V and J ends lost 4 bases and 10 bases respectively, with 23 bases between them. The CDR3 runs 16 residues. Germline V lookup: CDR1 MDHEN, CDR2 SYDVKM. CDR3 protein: CASSWVAGVMFGPQHF. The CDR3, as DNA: TGTGCCAGCAGTTGGGTGGCAGGGGTAATGTTCGGACCCCAGCATTTT.